This is a list of T cell receptor beta chains from one sample in a study of response to subunit inactivated influenza vaccine. MiXCR, run by TCRdb on the RT-PCR reads, gives a single entry per CDR3 protein. The profile shows fewer than 700,000 distinct CDR3 sequences, 10% to 15% of them singletons. Sequenced here: PBMCs from blood, sampled more than 35 days after vaccination. The origin of the receptors is a man aged 50-59 years who received an inactivated influenza vaccine. Each CDR3 is given with its conserved first and last residue. Each record gives: clone size, V gene, D gene, J gene, CDR3 protein, CDR3 DNA. D genes are given only for firm matches. Clone size is stated in some rows and not others, as once, few, many or a class when expanded.

-	TRBV12-3/TRBV12-4	-	TRBJ1-2	CASSPGPGAVGYTF	TGTGCCAGCAGCCCCGGTCCGGGGGCGGTTGGCTACACCTTC
-	TRBV7-9	-	TRBJ2-1	CASRWRVNEQFF	TGTGCCAGCAGGTGGAGGGTCAATGAGCAGTTCTTC
few	TRBV12-5	TRBD1	TRBJ2-1	CASGVGQGWTPYNEQFF	TGTGCTAGTGGCGTTGGACAGGGGTGGACGCCGTACAATGAGCAGTTCTTC
-	TRBV30	-	TRBJ2-7	CAWTKRGGSYEQYF	TGTGCCTGGACCAAACGAGGGGGGTCCTACGAGCAGTACTTC
few	TRBV7-9	TRBD1	TRBJ2-7	CASSGQGAYYEQYF	TGTGCCAGCAGCGGACAGGGGGCATATTACGAGCAGTACTTC
-	TRBV20-1	-	TRBJ2-1	CSARGQVGHNEQFF	TGCAGTGCTAGAGGACAGGTTGGCCACAATGAGCAGTTCTTC
few	TRBV5-6	TRBD1	TRBJ1-2	CASRPGTGGPYGYTF	TGTGCCAGCAGACCCGGGACAGGGGGCCCCTATGGCTACACCTTC
many	TRBV20-1	-	TRBJ2-5	CSVHRGKTQYF	TGCAGTGTACACCGAGGGAAGACCCAGTACTTC
-	TRBV12-3/TRBV12-4	-	TRBJ2-2	CASSPLLITGELFF	TGTGCCAGCAGCCCCCTACTGATCACCGGGGAGCTGTTTTTT
many	TRBV29-1	-	TRBJ2-1	CSVGVVGNEQFF	TGCAGCGTTGGGGTGGTGGGGAATGAGCAGTTCTTC
-	TRBV20-1	-	TRBJ1-4	CSARVQGEEKLFF	TGCAGTGCTAGAGTGCAGGGAGAGGAAAAACTGTTTTTT
-	TRBV13	-	TRBJ2-5	CASSRTRPRGSQETQYF	TGTGCCAGCAGCCGTACTCGTCCTCGGGGGAGCCAAGAGACCCAGTACTTC
-	TRBV18	-	TRBJ1-1	CASSPIPGRSSGEAFF	TGTGCCAGCTCACCCATTCCGGGACGCTCCTCAGGGGAAGCTTTCTTT
-	TRBV10-2	-	TRBJ2-7	CASSQQPTSYEQYF	TGCGCCAGCAGTCAACAGCCTACCTCCTACGAGCAGTACTTC
few	TRBV29-1	TRBD1	TRBJ2-7	CSVGWWDRGSYEQYF	TGCAGCGTGGGGTGGTGGGACAGGGGATCCTACGAGCAGTACTTC
many	TRBV7-9	-	TRBJ2-7	CASSSQIHHEQYF	TGTGCCAGCAGCTCACAAATCCACCATGAGCAGTACTTC
-	TRBV12-3/TRBV12-4	TRBD2	TRBJ2-2	CASTLTRDYNTGELFF	TGTGCCAGCACCCTGACCCGGGACTACAACACCGGGGAGCTGTTTTTT
few	TRBV30	-	TRBJ1-6	CAHMRGGYNSPLHF	TGTGCCCATATGCGGGGGGGTTATAATTCACCCCTCCACTTT
-	TRBV20-1	-	TRBJ2-1	CSAPTRDHNEQFF	TGCAGTGCACCCACCCGGGACCACAATGAGCAGTTCTTC
many	TRBV5-6	-	TRBJ2-1	CASSKPGQAYNEQFF	TGTGCCAGCAGCAAACCGGGACAAGCCTACAATGAGCAGTTCTTC
-	TRBV11-2	TRBD2	TRBJ2-1	CASSRQASGGSVYNEQFF	TGTGCCAGCAGCCGCCAAGCTAGCGGGGGGTCTGTCTACAATGAGCAGTTCTTC
few	TRBV20-1	-	TRBJ1-2	CSTKGGLYGYTF	TGCAGTACCAAGGGGGGACTCTATGGCTACACCTTC
-	TRBV12-3/TRBV12-4	-	TRBJ2-1	CASSAQGVPRDEQFF	TGTGCCAGCAGCGCACAGGGTGTGCCAAGGGATGAGCAGTTCTTC
-	TRBV7-8	-	TRBJ2-7	CASSFQRTYEQYF	TGTGCCAGCAGCTTTCAGAGAACCTACGAGCAGTACTTC
-	TRBV30	TRBD2	TRBJ2-4	CAWRKTSGSPVDIQYF	TGTGCCTGGCGAAAGACTAGCGGGAGCCCGGTTGACATTCAGTACTTC
few	TRBV28	-	TRBJ2-1	CAGGGPADYNEQFF	TGTGCCGGAGGGGGTCCCGCCGATTACAATGAGCAGTTCTTC
many	TRBV12-3/TRBV12-4	-	TRBJ2-7	CASSLSFSYEQYF	TGTGCCAGCAGTTTATCTTTCTCCTACGAGCAGTACTTC
-	TRBV20-1	TRBD1	TRBJ2-1	CSAISGARGRDNEQFF	TGCAGTGCTATCTCCGGCGCCAGGGGGCGCGATAATGAGCAGTTCTTC
few	TRBV5-1	TRBD2	TRBJ2-1	CASSLKTSGDEQFF	TGCGCCAGCAGCTTGAAGACTAGCGGGGATGAGCAGTTCTTC
-	TRBV3-1	-	TRBJ1-1	CASSQGARGLLNTEAFF	TGTGCCAGCAGCCAAGGGGCCAGGGGTTTGTTGAACACTGAAGCTTTCTTT
-	TRBV11-2	TRBD1	TRBJ2-7	CASSHWTGKISYEQYF	TGTGCCAGCAGCCACTGGACAGGAAAGATATCCTACGAGCAGTACTTC
many	TRBV12-3/TRBV12-4	-	TRBJ1-2	CASRSPGNGYTF	TGTGCCAGCAGGAGCCCGGGGAATGGCTACACCTTC
few	TRBV20-1	-	TRBJ2-1	CSARVGTPEIGRSYNEQFF	TGCAGTGCTAGAGTAGGGACGCCCGAAATAGGGCGCTCCTACAATGAGCAGTTCTTC
many	TRBV6-2/TRBV6-3	-	TRBJ2-1	CASSMASPGDEQFF	TGTGCCAGCAGTATGGCCTCCCCCGGGGATGAGCAGTTCTTC
many	TRBV30	TRBD1	TRBJ2-7	CAWSITGDEQYF	TGTGCCTGGAGTATTACAGGGGATGAGCAGTACTTC
few	TRBV12-3/TRBV12-4	-	TRBJ2-7	CASTLGGTLGYEQYF	TGTGCCAGCACCTTAGGTGGGACCCTCGGGTACGAGCAGTACTTC
few	TRBV9	-	TRBJ2-5	CASSVDGTSQETQYF	TGTGCCAGCAGCGTAGATGGGACAAGCCAAGAGACCCAGTACTTC
few	TRBV20-1	TRBD1	TRBJ2-5	CSARELGTGLVQETQYF	TGCAGTGCTAGAGAACTAGGGACAGGGCTTGTCCAAGAGACCCAGTACTTC
-	TRBV12-3/TRBV12-4	-	TRBJ2-5	CASSLRQPAQYF	TGTGCCAGCAGTTTACGGCAGCCCGCCCAGTACTTC
few	TRBV7-9	-	TRBJ2-5	CASSLELLKETQYF	TGTGCCAGCAGCTTAGAACTACTTAAAGAGACCCAGTACTTC
few	TRBV6-5	TRBD2	TRBJ2-1	CASSYSIAGAWNEQFF	TGTGCCAGCAGTTACTCGATAGCGGGGGCTTGGAATGAGCAGTTCTTC
-	TRBV5-1	-	TRBJ1-6	CASRDPRGQSNSPLHF	TGCGCCAGCAGGGACCCTCGGGGGCAGTCAAATTCACCCCTCCACTTT
-	TRBV5-1	-	TRBJ2-5	CASSARRGQRQETQYF	TGCGCCAGCAGCGCGAGGCGGGGGCAACGACAAGAGACCCAGTACTTC
-	TRBV12-3/TRBV12-4	-	TRBJ2-5	CAISLLIQETQYF	TGTGCCATCAGTTTACTCATCCAAGAGACCCAGTACTTC
-	TRBV12-3/TRBV12-4	-	TRBJ1-2	CASSSPGRINYGYTF	TGTGCCAGCAGTTCACCGGGACGGATTAACTATGGCTACACCTTC
many	TRBV29-1	TRBD1	TRBJ2-1	CSVAGQGLYNEQFF	TGCAGCGTTGCGGGACAGGGCCTCTACAATGAGCAGTTCTTC
many	TRBV29-1	-	TRBJ2-7	CSVERQGYEQYF	TGCAGCGTTGAACGGCAGGGCTACGAGCAGTACTTC
-	TRBV2	TRBD2	TRBJ2-2	CASIGTSGTGELFF	TGTGCCAGCATCGGGACTAGCGGGACCGGGGAGCTGTTTTTT
-	TRBV6-2/TRBV6-3	TRBD2	TRBJ2-3	CASKRPGLAGGGTDTQYF	TGTGCCAGCAAGAGACCGGGACTAGCGGGAGGTGGCACAGATACGCAGTATTTT
-	TRBV7-4	TRBD2	TRBJ2-3	CASSLAGGPSADTQYF	TGTGCCAGCAGCTTAGCGGGAGGGCCCTCCGCAGATACGCAGTATTTT
many	TRBV4-1	TRBD2	TRBJ2-5	CASSQGGGPETQYF	TGCGCCAGCAGCCAAGGGGGAGGGCCGGAGACCCAGTACTTC
-	TRBV28	-	TRBJ2-5	CASSGRQVQETQYF	TGTGCCAGCAGTGGGAGGCAGGTCCAAGAGACCCAGTACTTC
-	TRBV10-2	TRBD2	TRBJ2-1	CASRGLAPNEQFF	TGCGCCAGCCGGGGACTAGCTCCCAATGAGCAGTTCTTC
-	TRBV7-8	-	TRBJ2-7	CASTRGVTTNYEQYF	TGTGCCAGCACCAGGGGGGTGACAACCAACTACGAGCAGTACTTC
-	TRBV20-1	TRBD1	TRBJ2-7	CSAGSGGRFYEQYF	TGCAGTGCTGGCTCAGGGGGAAGGTTCTACGAGCAGTACTTC
few	TRBV12-3/TRBV12-4	TRBD2	TRBJ2-3	CASSLRRASGGRTDTQYF	TGTGCCAGCAGTTTAAGGCGGGCTAGCGGGGGCCGCACAGATACGCAGTATTTT
few	TRBV7-2	TRBD1	TRBJ2-5	CASSLPNGQGGTQYF	TGTGCCAGCAGCCTACCTAACGGACAGGGGGGGACCCAGTACTTC
-	TRBV20-1	TRBD2	TRBJ2-3	CSGGGGFADTQYF	TGCAGTGGGGGCGGGGGTTTCGCAGATACGCAGTATTTT
few	TRBV2	TRBD2	TRBJ2-1	CASRFSGRAHNEQFF	TGTGCCAGCAGATTTAGCGGGAGGGCCCACAATGAGCAGTTCTTC
-	TRBV7-2	-	TRBJ2-1	CASRRKDEQFF	TGTGCCAGCCGTCGGAAGGATGAGCAGTTCTTC